The next 15 T cell receptor beta chains were all read from a single sample in a study of CD8 T cells in ankylosing spondylitis. Study results and caveats: Characteristic, it appeared, of ankylosing spondylitis blood was a TCR beta motif of eight or nine highly homologous variants.

These receptors' antigens are unknown. TCRdb re-called the 5' RACE reads with MiXCR, one entry per CDR3 protein. This table holds a few hundred thousand distinct CDR3 sequences, approximately 8% found once. Sequenced sample: blood, either unsorted or a sorted T cell fraction (not recorded which). All receptors come from a male donor with ankylosing spondylitis.

This clonotype was detected only a few times. The chain is built from TRBV29-1 and TRBJ1-1; tentatively, D is TRBD1 (5 bases). Germline V gene sequence: CDR1 SQVTM, CDR2 ANQGSEA. The CDR3 sequence is 12 residues long. V was shortened by 3 bases and J by 5 bases, with 10 bases between the two germline ends. In DNA form, the CDR3 reads TGCAGCGTTGAGGGACCAGCGACTGAAGCTTTCTTT. Amino acids: CSVEGPATEAFF.

V usage is TRBV5-1 and J usage is TRBJ2-7; 11 positions match TRBD2. Losses at the gene ends were 7 bases for V and 1 base for J; bases not matched to a gene: 10. The CDR3 sequence is 16 residues long. Germline values: CDR1 SGHRS, CDR2 YFSETQ. Here the CDR3 reads CASSELAGGSSYEQYF. The DNA of the CDR3 is TGCGCCAGCTCGGAGCTAGCGGGAGGTAGTTCCTACGAGCAGTACTTC.

The chain uses TRBV6-1 and TRBJ2-7; tentatively, D is TRBD1 (5 bases). There are 15 residues in the CDR3. Trimming shortened V by 6 bases and J by 4 bases, and 19 bases separated the two germline ends. Looked up from germline, CDR1 is MNHNS and CDR2 is SASEGT. In DNA form, the CDR3 reads TGTGCCAGCAGACCAATATGGGGCTATGATTACGAGCAGTACTTC. Translation: CASRPIWGYDYEQYF.

This clonotype was found a few times. As DNA, the CDR3 is TGCGCCAGCAGCTTGGAGGTCGGAAACTATGGCTACACCTTC. The encoded protein is CASSLEVGNYGYTF. The J gene is TRBJ1-2, the V gene TRBV5-1; D is undetermined. This CDR3 contains 14 residues. From germline, CDR1 is SGHRS and CDR2 YFSETQ. Trimming left V 0 bases short and J 2 bases short, with 8 bases between.

This chain connects TRBV20-1 to TRBJ2-7; possible D gene TRBD2, 6 bases. Germline V gene data show CDR1 as DFQATT and CDR2 as SNEGSKA (reference sequence). The length of the CDR3 is 15 residues. Trimming took off 3 bases at V and 0 bases at J, with 15 bases between the two ends. CDR3 DNA: TGCAGTGCTAGGATATATAGCGGAAGCTCCTACGAGCAGTACTTC. Translating it yields CSARIYSGSSYEQYF.

The chain joins TRBV20-1 to TRBJ1-6; D not certain. Trimming removed 6 bases at V and 10 bases at J, with 16 bases between. From germline, CDR1 is DFQATT and CDR2 SNEGSKA (reference sequence). This CDR3 is 13 amino acids long. The CDR3 loop is CSATRPGWSPLHF. The DNA of the CDR3 is TGCAGTGCGACGAGACCGGGATGGTCACCCCTCCACTTT.

In its sample, this clonotype was seen many times. This rearrangement joins TRBV5-1 to TRBJ2-1; 10 bases map to TRBD2. Unmatched junction bases numbered 10, after V lost 0 bases and J lost 10 bases. The germline gives CDR1 SGHRS, CDR2 YFSETQ. CDR3 length: 16 residues. The CDR3 region is CASSLGLAGVAEEQFF. CDR3 bases: TGCGCCAGCAGCTTGGGGCTAGCGGGAGTAGCGGAAGAGCAGTTCTTC.

This clonotype has ten or more counts. The chain combines TRBV3-1 with TRBJ2-7; D possibly matches TRBD1 or TRBD2 (5 bases each). The CDR3 consists of 14 residues. V shed 3 bases and J shed 3 bases, with 12 bases lying between them. Looked up from germline, CDR1 is LGHDT and CDR2 is YNNKEL (reference sequence). The CDR3 bases are TGTGCCAGCAGCCAGGGGCGGACTTACTACGAGCAGTACTTC. Protein sequence: CASSQGRTYYEQYF.

Ten or more counts support this clonotype. V and J are TRBV27 and TRBJ2-1; 9 positions match TRBD2. V lost 7 bases and J lost 6; bases outside the gene matches: 7. Germline CDR1 is MNHEY and CDR2 is SMNVEV (reference sequence). The CDR3 totals 14 residues. The CDR3 here is CASTSGLAVNEQFF. CDR3 DNA: TGTGCCAGCACCTCGGGACTAGCTGTCAATGAGCAGTTCTTC.

This clonotype was seen at least ten times. The chain employs TRBV12-3 or TRBV12-4 and TRBJ1-5, with D unclear. The germline V and J ends were trimmed by 1 base and 2 bases, with 9 bases remaining between them. The CDR3 consists of 15 residues. For the CDR3, the DNA is TGTGCCAGCAGTTTAGACATCTCAGGCAATCAGCCCCAGCATTTT. The encoded protein is CASSLDISGNQPQHF.

The chain recombines TRBV7-2 with TRBJ2-7, with unresolved D. Germline V lookup: CDR1 SGHTA, CDR2 FQGNSA. This CDR3 is built from 14 residues. Trimming took off 6 bases at V and 2 bases at J, with 14 bases between the two ends. The CDR3 nucleotides read TGTGCCAGCAGTCGTCGTAACCAAGCCTACGAGCAGTACTTC. Amino acid sequence: CASSRRNQAYEQYF.

CDR3 DNA sequence: TGTGCCAGCAGCCTCAGCACAACTAATGAAAAACTGTTTTTT. Protein product: CASSLSTTNEKLFF. This sequence joins TRBV3-1 and TRBJ1-4; D ambiguous. V was clipped by 4 bases and J by 0 bases, with 6 bases between them. CDR1 LGHDT and CDR2 YNNKEL come from the germline V gene (reference sequence). The CDR3 is 14 residues long.

This clonotype was counted at least ten times. The chain employs TRBV27 and TRBJ2-2; D is perhaps TRBD1 (5 bases). The CDR3 sequence is 14 residues long. Germline CDR1 reads MNHEY; CDR2 reads SMNVEV (reference sequence). Deletions cut 6 bases from V and 5 bases from J, with 13 bases between. In nucleotides, the CDR3 is TGTGCCAGCAGCAAGGGGATTAGAACCGGGGAGCTGTTTTTT. It specifies CASSKGIRTGELFF.

Ten or more counts support this clonotype. The rearrangement links TRBV29-1 to TRBJ1-2; the D is unclear. From germline, CDR1 is SQVTM and CDR2 ANQGSEA. Trimming shortened V by 0 bases and J by 4 bases, and 9 bases separated the two germline ends. The CDR3 consists of 13 residues. CDR3 amino acids: CSVEDRGPYGYTF. CDR3 sequence (DNA): TGCAGCGTTGAAGATAGAGGACCCTATGGCTACACCTTC.

The V gene is TRBV30, the J gene TRBJ2-1; maybe TRBD2 (6 bases). Germline V CDR1 and CDR2: GTSNPN, SVGIG (reference sequence). The CDR3 sequence is 13 residues long. Trimming cost V 5 bases and J 3 bases, with 11 bases left between them. The CDR3 protein is CAWREFNYNEQFF. The CDR3 DNA reads TGTGCCTGGCGGGAGTTCAACTACAATGAGCAGTTCTTC.